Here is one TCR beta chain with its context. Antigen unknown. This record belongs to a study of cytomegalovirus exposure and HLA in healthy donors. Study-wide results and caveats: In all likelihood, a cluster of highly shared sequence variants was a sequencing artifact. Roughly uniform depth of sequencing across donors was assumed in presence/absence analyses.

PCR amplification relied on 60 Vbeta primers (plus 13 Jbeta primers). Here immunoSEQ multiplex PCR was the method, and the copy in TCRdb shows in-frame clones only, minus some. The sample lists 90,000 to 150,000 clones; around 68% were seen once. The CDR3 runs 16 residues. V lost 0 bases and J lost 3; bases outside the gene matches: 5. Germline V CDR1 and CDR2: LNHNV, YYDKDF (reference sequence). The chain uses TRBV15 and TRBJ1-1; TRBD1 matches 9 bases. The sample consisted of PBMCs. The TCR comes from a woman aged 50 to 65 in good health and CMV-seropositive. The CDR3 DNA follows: TGTGCCACCAGCAGAGACCTGGGACAGGGAGACACTGAAGCTTTCTTT. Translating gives CATSRDLGQGDTEAFF.